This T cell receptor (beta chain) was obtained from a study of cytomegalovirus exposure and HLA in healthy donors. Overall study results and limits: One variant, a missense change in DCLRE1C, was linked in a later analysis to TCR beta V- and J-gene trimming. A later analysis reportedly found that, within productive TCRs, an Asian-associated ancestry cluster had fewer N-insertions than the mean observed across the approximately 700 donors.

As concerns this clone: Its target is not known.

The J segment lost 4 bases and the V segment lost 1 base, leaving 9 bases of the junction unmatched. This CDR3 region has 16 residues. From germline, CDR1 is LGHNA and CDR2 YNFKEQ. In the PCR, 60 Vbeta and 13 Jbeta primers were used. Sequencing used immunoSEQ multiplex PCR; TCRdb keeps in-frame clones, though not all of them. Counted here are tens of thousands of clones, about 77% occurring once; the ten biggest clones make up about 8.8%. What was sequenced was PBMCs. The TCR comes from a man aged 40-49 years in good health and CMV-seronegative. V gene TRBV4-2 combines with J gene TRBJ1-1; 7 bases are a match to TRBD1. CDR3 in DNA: TGTGCCAGCAGCCAAGTGAAGGGACAGACAAGCACTGAAGCTTTCTTT. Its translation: CASSQVKGQTSTEAFF.